What follows are 8 T cell receptor beta chains derived from one specimen sequenced in a study of blood T cell repertoires in COVID-19. Repertoires were generated with immunoSEQ multiplex PCR, while TCRdb's copy carries only in-frame clones and drops some. The table includes around 180,000 clones, 84% detected once. The sample comprised PBMCs or T cells enriched from blood (not recorded which). These receptors were taken from a man aged 50-60 years who had recovered from COVID-19.

The chain joins TRBV5-6 to TRBJ1-2, with D tentatively TRBD1 (5 bases). With 0 bases removed from V and 4 bases from J, the gap between germline ends came to 16 bases. Germline V gene data show CDR1 as SGHDT and CDR2 as YYEEEE. The CDR3 loop spans 16 amino acids. The chain's CDR3 is CASSLAWGLQSYGYTF. The CDR3 DNA reads TGTGCCAGCAGCTTGGCCTGGGGCCTCCAATCCTATGGCTACACCTTC.

The chain uses TRBV20-1 and TRBJ2-7; D is possibly TRBD1 (5 bases). CDR3 length: 13 amino acids. Germline V CDR1 and CDR2: DFQATT, SNEGSKA (reference sequence). The V end lost 6 bases, the J end lost 5 bases, and 17 bases lay between the germline ends. The CDR3 spells CSASGARRNEQYF. The CDR3 nucleotides read TGCAGTGCCAGTGGGGCCCGACGAAACGAGCAGTACTTC.

The rearrangement joins TRBV4-1 to TRBJ2-3; 11 bases line up with TRBD2. Germline CDR1 is MGHRA and CDR2 is YSYEKL. V shed 4 bases and J 1 base; nucleotides not matched to a gene: 7. The CDR3 sequence is 17 residues long. The CDR3: CASSLPLLAGGTDTQYF. The CDR3 coding sequence is TGCGCCAGCAGCCTCCCTTTACTAGCGGGGGGCACAGATACGCAGTATTTT.

The genes are TRBV4-3 and TRBJ2-7, with TRBD1 identical over 8 bases. The CDR3 spans 16 residues. The V and J ends lost 1 base and 6 bases, in that order; junction bases with no gene match: 11. CDR1 LGHNA and CDR2 YSLEER come from the germline V gene. CDR3: CASSQVDGQGAVEQYF. The CDR3 bases are TGCGCCAGCAGCCAAGTCGACGGACAGGGCGCGGTCGAGCAGTACTTC.

The V gene is TRBV19, the J gene TRBJ2-5; 14 nucleotides align to TRBD2. The CDR3 contains 16 residues. V shed 5 bases and J 9 bases; nucleotides not matched to a gene: 11. Germline V CDR1 and CDR2: LNHDA, SQIVND (reference sequence). The CDR3 DNA reads TGTGCCAGTAGTGTACTGGGACTAGCGGGGGCCGGCTCCCAGTACTTC. Residues: CASSVLGLAGAGSQYF.

The chain recombines TRBV11-2 with TRBJ2-7; the D gene is possibly TRBD1 (7 bases). The CDR3 has 16 amino acids. CDR1 and CDR2 (germline): SGHAT, FQNNGV. The V gene lost 4 bases and the J gene lost 5 bases, with 21 bases spanning the gap. The CDR3 reads CASSSPRGAATDEQYF. The CDR3 DNA follows: TGTGCCAGCAGCTCCCCCAGGGGGGCGGCCACGGACGAGCAGTACTTC.

This rearrangement joins TRBV19 to TRBJ1-2; no reliable D call. Trimming shortened V by 3 bases and J by 1 base, and 6 bases separated the two germline ends. In germline, CDR1 is LNHDA, CDR2 SQIVND (reference sequence). The CDR3 is made up of 13 amino acids. CDR3 nucleotides: TGTGCCAGTAGTATCACGGGTAACTATGGCTACACCTTC. Amino acid sequence: CASSITGNYGYTF.

The chain joins TRBV5-6 to TRBJ1-5; TRBD1 aligns across 11 bases. The CDR3 runs 16 residues. Germline CDR1 is SGHDT and CDR2 is YYEEEE. Trimming took 4 bases from V and 6 from J; bases not matched to a gene: 9. The CDR3 spells CASSASDRGRFQPQHF. CDR3 sequence (DNA): TGTGCCAGCAGCGCTTCGGACAGGGGGCGTTTTCAGCCCCAGCATTTT.